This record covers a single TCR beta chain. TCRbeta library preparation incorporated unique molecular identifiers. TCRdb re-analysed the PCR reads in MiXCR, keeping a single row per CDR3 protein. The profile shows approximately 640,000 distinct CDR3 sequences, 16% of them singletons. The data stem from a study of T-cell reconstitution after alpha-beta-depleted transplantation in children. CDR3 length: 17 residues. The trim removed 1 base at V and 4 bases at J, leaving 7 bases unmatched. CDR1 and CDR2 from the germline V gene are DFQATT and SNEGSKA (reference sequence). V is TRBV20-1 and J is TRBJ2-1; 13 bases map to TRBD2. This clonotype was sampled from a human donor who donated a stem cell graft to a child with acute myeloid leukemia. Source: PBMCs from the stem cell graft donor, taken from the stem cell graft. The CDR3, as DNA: TGCAGTGCTAGAGCAGAAGGGACTAGCGGGACGTACAATGAGCAGTTCTTC. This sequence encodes CSARAEGTSGTYNEQFF.